This T cell receptor beta chain came from a study of beta chain features in type 1 diabetes. Study-wide points: Moderate but significant shortening of TCRB CDR3s was recorded in all four CD4+ subsets from Type 1 diabetes patients.

Every isolated RNA sample was fully reverse transcribed, so sequencing captured expressed TCRB transcripts. Repertoires were generated with immunoSEQ multiplex PCR, while TCRdb's copy carries only in-frame clones and drops some. Among hundreds of thousands of clones, over 11% were seen once, and the ten largest hold 0.03% to 0.045%. To note about this clone: Its antigen is unidentified.

The V gene's germline CDR1 is MGHDK and CDR2 SYGVNS. Trimming took 3 bases from V and 2 from J, leaving 9 bases between them. This CDR3 has 14 residues. Sequencing was done on a sample of naive CD4+ T cells from blood. The chain carries TRBV25-1 and TRBJ2-3; D is undetermined. The source is a man younger than 35 with type 1 diabetes. CDR3: CASSEVTSTDTQYF. In nucleotides, the CDR3 is TGTGCCAGCAGTGAGGTCACATCCACAGATACGCAGTATTTT. The whole variable domain, filled in from reference TRBV25-1 and TRBJ2-3, reads EADIYQTPRYLVIGTGKKITLECSQTMGHDKMYWYQQDPGMELHLIHYSYGVNSTEKGDLSSESTVSRIRTEHFPLTLESARPSHTSQYLCASSEVTSTDTQYFGPGTRLTVL.